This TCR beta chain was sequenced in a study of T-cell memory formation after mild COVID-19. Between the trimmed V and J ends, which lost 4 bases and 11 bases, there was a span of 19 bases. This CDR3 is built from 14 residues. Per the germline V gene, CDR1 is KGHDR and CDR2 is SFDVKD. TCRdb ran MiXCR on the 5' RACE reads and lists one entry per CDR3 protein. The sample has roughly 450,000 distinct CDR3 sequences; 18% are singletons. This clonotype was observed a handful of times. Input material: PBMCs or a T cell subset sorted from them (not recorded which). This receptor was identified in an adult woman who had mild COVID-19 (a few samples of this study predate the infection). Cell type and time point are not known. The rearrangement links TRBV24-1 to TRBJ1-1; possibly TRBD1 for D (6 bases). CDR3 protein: CATSESSPTGMAFF. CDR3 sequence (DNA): TGTGCCACCAGTGAATCCTCCCCCACAGGGATGGCTTTCTTT.